These 14 T cell receptor beta chains originate from one sample sequenced in a study of blood T cells in healthy people across ages. The authors ran a second PCR of 7 to 11 cycles using a sample-barcoded 5' primer and a J-beta primer mix. Each CDR3 protein gets one entry after TCRdb re-called the 5' RACE reads with MiXCR. The sample records approximately 800,000 distinct CDR3 sequences, 25% being singletons. These data also featured in a second study, about T cells of mothers and their children.

Input material: blood. The receptors were sampled from a boy aged 5-17 years in good health.

This clonotype came up a few times. This chain's CDR3 is CAISPGARILEQYF. The CDR3 DNA reads as TGTGCCATCAGTCCAGGGGCGAGGATCCTGGAGCAGTACTTC. V gene TRBV10-3 combines with J gene TRBJ2-5; weak D call: TRBD1 (6 bases). The germline CDR1 and CDR2 sequences are ENHRY and SYGVKD. The CDR3 runs to 14 residues. Deletions cut 5 bases from V and 11 bases from J, with 21 bases between.

There are a few counts of this clonotype. The chain joins TRBV20-1 to TRBJ2-7; maybe TRBD2 (5 bases). With 1 base removed from V and 0 bases from J, the gap between germline ends came to 16 bases. This CDR3 spans 16 amino acids. Germline CDR1 and CDR2: DFQATT and SNEGSKA (reference sequence). CDR3 loop: CSARGLLVVSSYEQYF. As DNA, the CDR3 is TGCAGTGCTAGAGGATTACTAGTGGTCAGCTCCTACGAGCAGTACTTC.

This clonotype was recorded a few times. The genes are TRBV27 and TRBJ2-3; 8 bases are shared with TRBD2. Germline CDR1 MNHEY, CDR2 SMNVEV (reference sequence). Unmatched junction bases numbered 10, after V lost 6 bases and J lost 2 bases. The CDR3 covers 16 residues. The CDR3 DNA reads TGTGCCAGCAGAAGTCTAACTAGCGGCCTCACAGATACGCAGTATTTT. As protein: CASRSLTSGLTDTQYF.

The rearrangement links TRBV5-5 to TRBJ2-5; 7 nucleotides agree with TRBD2. The J call is doubtful: the DNA matches TRBJ2-1 better. The CDR3 extends over 12 amino acids. Germline V gene sequence: CDR1 SGHKS, CDR2 YYEKEE (reference sequence). The CDR3, as DNA: TGTGCCAGCAGCTTGGGGACTAGTGAGCAGTTCTTC. Protein sequence: CASSLGTSEQFF.

This clonotype was detected only a few times. The V call is TRBV5-1, the J call TRBJ2-5; TRBD2 agrees at 9 bases. Germline V CDR1 and CDR2: SGHRS, YFSETQ. The CDR3 has 14 amino acids. V lost 5 bases to trimming and J lost 5 bases; unmatched junction nucleotides: 7. The DNA of the CDR3 is TGCGCCAGCAGTGCGGGAGGGCCTCGGGAGACCCAGTACTTC. As protein: CASSAGGPRETQYF.

The J gene is TRBJ2-7, the V gene TRBV7-9; D tentatively fits TRBD1 or TRBD2 (5 bases each). This CDR3 has 13 residues. V lost 5 bases and J 6 bases, leaving 14 bases between the germline ends. Germline CDR1 is SEHNR and CDR2 is FQNEAQ (reference sequence). The CDR3 sequence: CASSPPGSSEQYF. CDR3 nucleotide sequence: TGTGCCAGCAGCCCGCCAGGGAGCTCCGAGCAGTACTTC.

This clonotype was recorded a few times. The gene calls are TRBV20-1 and TRBJ2-6; TRBD1 or TRBD2 may be the D gene (5 bases each). Germline V gives CDR1 DFQATT, CDR2 SNEGSKA (reference sequence). The CDR3 is 17 residues long. The V end was cut by 3 bases, the J end by 0 bases, with 15 bases between. The CDR3 loop is CSARLGTVPSGANVLTF. CDR3 coding DNA: TGCAGTGCTAGGTTGGGGACCGTGCCCTCTGGGGCCAACGTCCTGACTTTC.

This clonotype has more than one count but fewer than ten. This rearrangement joins TRBV29-1 to TRBJ2-7, with a tentative D call TRBD1 (6 bases). The CDR3 covers 13 residues. Germline loops: CDR1 SQVTM, CDR2 ANQGSEA. V dropped 4 bases and J dropped 2 bases, with 12 bases sitting between them. The CDR3 reads CSVVQGPTYEQYF. The DNA of the CDR3 is TGCAGCGTTGTGCAGGGGCCCACCTACGAGCAGTACTTC.

In its sample, this clonotype was seen a few times. The rearrangement uses TRBV7-2 and TRBJ1-1, with D possibly TRBD1 on 6 matching bases. Germline-derived CDR1 and CDR2 are SGHTA and FQGNSA. This CDR3 has 13 amino acids. V was shortened by 1 base and J by 7 bases, with 10 bases between the two germline ends. The CDR3 here is CASSLDRVDEAFF. In nucleotides, the CDR3 is TGTGCCAGCAGCTTAGACAGGGTCGATGAAGCTTTCTTT.

The chain uses TRBV13 and TRBJ2-5; D possibly corresponds to TRBD2 (5 bases). V was cut by 3 bases and J by 9 bases, with 14 bases left in between. The CDR3 runs to 13 residues. The V gene's germline CDR1 is PRHDT and CDR2 FYEKMQ (reference sequence). The CDR3 DNA follows: TGTGCCAGCAGCTTGGATAGCGTCGAGGCCCAGTACTTC. This codes for CASSLDSVEAQYF.

There are a few counts of this clonotype. V and J are TRBV6-4 and TRBJ2-3, with D possibly being TRBD2 (5 bases). CDR3 length: 15 amino acids. V was clipped by 0 bases and J by 6 bases, with 13 bases between them. From germline, CDR1 is MRHNA and CDR2 SNTAGT. CDR3 sequence: CASSDSMDSADTQYF. Written as DNA, the CDR3 is TGTGCCAGCAGTGACTCGATGGACTCAGCCGATACGCAGTATTTT.

The V gene is TRBV7-9, the J gene TRBJ1-1; D is unclear. V lost 3 bases, J lost 3 bases, and 8 bases lay in between. This CDR3 is built from 13 residues. Per the germline V gene, CDR1 is SEHNR and CDR2 is FQNEAQ (reference sequence). CDR3 nucleotides: TGTGCCAGCAGCTTTCCCGAAGACACTGAAGCTTTCTTT. Translation: CASSFPEDTEAFF.

J is TRBJ2-7 and V is TRBV4-3, with D possibly matching TRBD2 (5 bases). CDR1 and CDR2 (germline): LGHNA, YSLEER. This CDR3 has 14 residues. V gave up 0 bases and J gave up 7 bases, with 13 bases separating them. This CDR3 reads CASSQDRGSVEQYF. CDR3 nucleotides: TGCGCCAGCAGCCAAGATCGCGGGTCTGTGGAGCAGTACTTC.

This chain connects TRBV7-6 to TRBJ2-5, with no clear D. The J call may be mistaken, given a closer DNA end match to TRBJ2-1. The CDR3 has 14 residues. Germline assignment: CDR1 SGHVS and CDR2 FNYEAQ. This CDR3 reads CASSLAGIQNEQFF. The CDR3 bases are TGTGCCAGCAGCTTAGCGGGGATCCAAAATGAGCAGTTCTTC.